This T cell receptor beta chain was sequenced in a study of yellow fever vaccine responses in identical twins. With respect to this clonotype: The antigen is not known.

Study-level points and caveats: Twins' vaccine T cell response reportedly gave the appearance of partial convergence and partial personalization.

With 3 bases removed from V and 10 bases from J, the gap between germline ends came to 10 bases. The length of the CDR3 is 12 residues. Germline V gene data show CDR1 as DFQATT and CDR2 as SNEGSKA (reference sequence). A single record per CDR3 protein comes from TCRdb applying MiXCR to the RT-PCR reads. Of almost 5,500 distinct CDR3 sequences listed, 86% are singletons. The sequence was obtained from a woman between 18 and 29 years old who received the yellow fever vaccine. The sequencing used T cells from blood (PBMCs), unsorted or a sorted subset (not recorded which), collected before or after yellow fever vaccination (not recorded which). The chain uses TRBV20-1 and TRBJ1-6, with unresolved D. The CDR3 DNA sequence: TGCAGTGCTAGGACATTTGACTCACCCCTCCACTTT. Its translation: CSARTFDSPLHF.